These 12 T cell receptor beta chains originate from one sample sequenced in a study of blood T cell repertoires in COVID-19. The protocol was immunoSEQ multiplex PCR, while the TCRdb copy is restricted to in-frame clones and leaves out a portion. Of about 53,000 clones in the sample, 90% were seen once. What was sequenced was peripheral blood. The source of these receptors is a human donor in a cohort sampled during active COVID-19.

This sequence joins TRBV9 and TRBJ2-5; D remains ambiguous. The germline V gene encodes CDR1 SGDLS and CDR2 YYNGEE. The V end lost 4 bases, the J end lost 2 bases, and 18 bases lay between the germline ends. This CDR3 has 16 residues. Here the CDR3 reads CASSPHFARGQETQYF. The CDR3 DNA reads as TGTGCCAGCAGCCCCCACTTCGCTAGAGGACAAGAGACCCAGTACTTC.

This sequence joins TRBV29-1 and TRBJ1-4; a possible D gene is TRBD1 (6 bases). V was pared by 4 bases and J by 8 bases, with 20 bases between. This CDR3 contains 15 residues. The V gene's germline CDR1 is SQVTM and CDR2 ANQGSEA. The CDR3 here is CSVAEGGVLGEKLFF. CDR3 nucleotide sequence: TGCAGCGTTGCCGAGGGGGGGGTCTTAGGCGAAAAACTGTTTTTT.

In this sample, this clone turned up once. This rearrangement joins TRBV7-9 to TRBJ2-3, with 9 bases matching TRBD1. The germline gives CDR1 SEHNR, CDR2 FQNEAQ (reference sequence). This CDR3 comprises 17 residues. V trimming: 3 bases; J trimming: 4 bases; junction bases outside the gene matches: 11. Here the CDR3 reads CASSFNKGQGYADTQYF. For the CDR3, the DNA is TGTGCCAGCAGCTTCAACAAGGGACAGGGTTATGCAGATACGCAGTATTTT. The complete variable domain, with remaining parts taken from reference TRBV7-9 and TRBJ2-3, reads DTGVSQNPRHKITKRGQNVTFRCDPISEHNRLYWYRQTLGQGPEFLTYFQNEAQLEKSRLLSDRFSAERPKGSFSTLEIQRTEQGDSAMYLCASSFNKGQGYADTQYFGPGTRLTVL.

The V gene is TRBV6-5, the J gene TRBJ1-2; D may be TRBD1 (6 bases). Trimming pared 5 bases from V and 2 bases from J, leaving 15 bases between. Germline loops: CDR1 MNHEY, CDR2 SVGAGI. The CDR3 contains 15 residues. The CDR3 protein is CASSRAPDRNYGYTF. CDR3 sequence (DNA): TGTGCCAGCAGTCGAGCCCCGGACAGAAACTATGGCTACACCTTC.

V and J are TRBV6-2 or TRBV6-3 and TRBJ1-2; 8 positions match TRBD1. Germline assignment: CDR1 MNHEY and CDR2 SVGEGT. The V gene end was trimmed by 6 bases and the J gene end by 8 bases; junction bases not matched to a gene: 8. CDR3 size: 13 residues. CDR3 in DNA: TGTGCCAGCAGCTTGGACAGGGATGACGGCTACACCTTC. Residues: CASSLDRDDGYTF.

The chain joins TRBV4-3 to TRBJ1-2; tentative D call: TRBD1 (6 bases). This CDR3 is built from 15 residues. V lost 3 bases and J lost 4, with 15 bases in between. The germline V gene has CDR1 LGHNA and CDR2 YSLEER. CDR3 DNA: TGCGCCAGCAGCCATCAAAGACAGGCTCTCTATGGCTACACCTTC. Translated, it gives CASSHQRQALYGYTF.

This clone was detected once. The chain uses TRBV29-1 and TRBJ2-3; 12 bases are a match to TRBD2. The CDR3 has 13 amino acids. CDR1 and CDR2 (germline): SQVTM, ANQGSEA. The trim removed 7 bases at V and 5 bases at J, leaving 4 bases unmatched. The CDR3 DNA is TGCAGCGGTCTAGCGGGGGGGTTAGATACGCAGTATTTT. Translation: CSGLAGGLDTQYF.

This sequence joins TRBV10-3 and TRBJ1-1; 11 nucleotides align to TRBD1. CDR3 length: 15 amino acids. Trimming at V came to 3 bases and at J to 1 base, leaving 1 base not matched to a gene. Per germline, CDR1 ENHRY and CDR2 SYGVKD. CDR3 sequence: CAISEGQGANTEAFF. Written as DNA, the CDR3 is TGTGCCATCAGTGAAGGACAGGGGGCGAACACTGAAGCTTTCTTT.

The rearrangement links TRBV12-3 or TRBV12-4 to TRBJ1-5, with D unresolved. Trimming took 5 bases from V and 4 from J, leaving 9 bases between them. This CDR3 spans 13 amino acids. The CDR3 DNA reads TGTGCCAGCAGTCCGGGGATAAATCAGCCCCAGCATTTT. Residues: CASSPGINQPQHF.

The CDR3 sequence is CASSEAATDYGYTF. Here the CDR3 DNA reads TGTGCCAGCAGTGAAGCGGCGACAGACTATGGCTACACCTTC. V usage is TRBV2 and J usage is TRBJ1-2; D might be TRBD1 (5 bases). Deletions cut 0 bases from V and 3 bases from J, with 8 bases between. Germline-derived CDR1 and CDR2 are SNHLY and FYNNEI. This CDR3 contains 14 residues.

This chain uses TRBV7-2 with TRBJ2-7; D uncertain. This CDR3 has 13 amino acids. V was shortened by 1 base and J by 1 base, with 5 bases between the two germline ends. The germline gives CDR1 SGHTA, CDR2 FQGNSA. CDR3 sequence (DNA): TGTGCCAGCAGCTTAGGGCCATCCTACGAGCAGTACTTC. Translating gives CASSLGPSYEQYF.

This sequence joins TRBV14 and TRBJ2-5; 7 bases align to TRBD1. Germline V gives CDR1 SGHDN, CDR2 FVKESK. There are 15 residues in the CDR3. V dropped 4 bases and J dropped 5; count of bases not matched to a gene: 10. CDR3 in amino acids: CASSPGDRAGETQYF. The CDR3 bases are TGTGCCAGCAGCCCTGGTGACAGGGCTGGGGAGACCCAGTACTTC.